This TCR beta chain was recorded in a study of blood T cells in healthy people across ages. There are a few counts of this clonotype. The CDR3 has 13 residues. The germline V gene encodes CDR1 SGHTA and CDR2 FQGNSA. Trimming took 6 bases from V and 5 from J; bases not matched to a gene: 5. The authors extracted at least 6 micrograms of total RNA per sample. Sample-barcoded 5' priming and a J-beta primer mix drove a second PCR of roughly 7 to 11 cycles. The template-switch adaptor, which had 12 random nucleotides, put a tag on each cDNA molecule. Individual samples furnished no less than 3 million CDR3-containing paired-end reads apiece. TCRdb reprocessed the 5' RACE reads via MiXCR and lists one record per CDR3 protein. The top ten hold around 23% of the sample, which has under 750,000 distinct CDR3 sequences, around 48% seen once.

The chain links TRBV7-2 to TRBJ2-5, with 8 nucleotides matching TRBD1. This receptor was identified in a man aged 80 or over in good health. The sample consisted of blood. Here the CDR3 DNA reads TGTGCCAGCAGGCTAAGACAGGGGGAGACCCAGTACTTC. Its protein product is CASRLRQGETQYF. The full variable domain, in which reference TRBV7-2 and TRBJ2-5 provide the parts outside the CDR3, is GAGVSQSPSNKVTEKGKDVELRCDPISGHTALYWYRQSLGQGLEFLIYFQGNSAPDKSGLPSDRFSAERTGGSVSTLTIQRTQQEDSAVYLCASRLRQGETQYFGPGTRLLVL.